Sequencing of this T cell receptor beta chain was carried out in a study of neurological immune-mediated disorders. V lost 2 bases to trimming and J lost 9 bases, with 6 bases between them. The CDR3 runs to 11 residues. The germline V gene encodes CDR1 SGHRS and CDR2 YFSETQ. This clonotype has at least ten counts. A blood bank in Maryland, USA, provided the volunteers who served as healthy controls. MiXCR, applied by TCRdb to the 5' RACE reads, yields one record per CDR3 protein. In the table there are 84,000 or so distinct CDR3 sequences, 10% of which are singletons. The source material was PBMCs. This clonotype originated in a man aged 35-49 years in good health. V is TRBV5-1 and J is TRBJ2-1; D remains ambiguous. The CDR3: CASSLLGEQFF. Written as DNA, the CDR3 is TGCGCCAGCAGCTTACTGGGTGAGCAGTTCTTC.